This TCR beta chain was retrieved from a study of T cells in Graves' hyperthyroidism and ophthalmopathy. Overall study context: Peripheral blood was acquired at first diagnosis, ahead of any therapy whatsoever. The study's findings and limits: Most thyroid clonotypes expanded above 0.001 appeared in blood too. Patients with ophthalmopathy were separated from those with stable hyperthyroidism by a 13 V-J model.

RNA transcripts gave rise to amplified TCR beta CDR3 regions. With the HTBI primer set, the TCR CDR3 went through a first round of RT-PCR. TCRdb passed the multiplex PCR reads through MiXCR, listing each CDR3 protein once. This sample yields more than 500,000 distinct CDR3 sequences, of which roughly a sixth are seen a single time; 25% to 30% belongs to the top ten. Unmatched junction bases numbered 7, after V lost 1 base and J lost 0 bases. The CDR3 covers 17 residues. The germline V gene encodes CDR1 DFQATT and CDR2 SNEGSKA (reference sequence). Under 3 months was the duration of disease in ophthalmopathy patients, who also had a Clinical Activity Score of at least 3 and a NOSPECS grade of at least 4. As concerns this clonotype: What it recognizes is unknown.

V gene TRBV20-1 combines with J gene TRBJ2-2; 8 nucleotides line up with TRBD2. Sequencing input: blood. This clonotype originated in a woman under 40 with Graves' ophthalmopathy. The CDR3 DNA reads TGCAGTGCTAGAGTGAGACTAGCGATAGCGAACACCGGGGAGCTGTTTTTT. Translation gives CSARVRLAIANTGELFF.